This T cell receptor beta chain was retrieved from a study of blood T cell repertoires in COVID-19. Looking at the study overall: Acute and convalescent COVID-19 samples came from the United States, Italy and Spain. T cells, B-cell-depleted T cells, or PBMCs provided the cDNA or gDNA that served as material.

Original analysis: Estimation of nucleated cell counts was performed using reference gene primer amplification. Measured with immunoSEQ multiplex PCR; TCRdb has only the in-frame clones, and not every one. V, J and clone size reflect that table, while D and trimming were determined from the DNA. The data hold under 200,000 clones, with more than 85% observed a single time. The CDR3 contains 16 residues. V lost 0 bases, J lost 0 bases, and 11 bases lay in between. Germline CDR1 and CDR2: MNHNY and SVGAGI (reference sequence). V and J are TRBV6-6 and TRBJ1-1; D is unresolved. The material sequenced was peripheral blood. The clonotype comes from a woman aged 80 or older in a cohort sampled during active or convalescent COVID-19. The CDR3 DNA reads TGTGCCAGCAGTTACTCGAGAACCGAGATGAACACTGAAGCTTTCTTT. As protein: CASSYSRTEMNTEAFF.